Here is one TCR beta chain with its context. Other DNA sequences in the same sample also yield this CDR3. This specimen belongs to a study of blood T cell repertoires in COVID-19. Clones were sequenced by immunoSEQ multiplex PCR, and TCRdb holds only the in-frame ones, with some missing. The data hold roughly 150,000 clones, with over 80% observed a single time. This CDR3 region has 14 residues. Germline V gene lookup returns CDR1 SGHTA and CDR2 FQGNSA. Trimming stripped 5 bases from V and 0 bases from J, with 8 bases between. Sequenced: peripheral blood. The chain recombines TRBV7-2 with TRBJ1-3, with D perhaps TRBD1 (5 bases). This receptor was obtained from a woman of 80 years or more with active or convalescent COVID-19. CDR3 DNA: TGTGCCAGCAGCCTTCAGGGCTCTGGAAACACCATATATTTT. This encodes CASSLQGSGNTIYF. The full variable domain, rest sourced from reference TRBV7-2 and TRBJ1-3, is GAGVSQSPSNKVTEKGKDVELRCDPISGHTALYWYRQSLGQGLEFLIYFQGNSAPDKSGLPSDRFSAERTGGSVSTLTIQRTQQEDSAVYLCASSLQGSGNTIYFGEGSWLTVV.